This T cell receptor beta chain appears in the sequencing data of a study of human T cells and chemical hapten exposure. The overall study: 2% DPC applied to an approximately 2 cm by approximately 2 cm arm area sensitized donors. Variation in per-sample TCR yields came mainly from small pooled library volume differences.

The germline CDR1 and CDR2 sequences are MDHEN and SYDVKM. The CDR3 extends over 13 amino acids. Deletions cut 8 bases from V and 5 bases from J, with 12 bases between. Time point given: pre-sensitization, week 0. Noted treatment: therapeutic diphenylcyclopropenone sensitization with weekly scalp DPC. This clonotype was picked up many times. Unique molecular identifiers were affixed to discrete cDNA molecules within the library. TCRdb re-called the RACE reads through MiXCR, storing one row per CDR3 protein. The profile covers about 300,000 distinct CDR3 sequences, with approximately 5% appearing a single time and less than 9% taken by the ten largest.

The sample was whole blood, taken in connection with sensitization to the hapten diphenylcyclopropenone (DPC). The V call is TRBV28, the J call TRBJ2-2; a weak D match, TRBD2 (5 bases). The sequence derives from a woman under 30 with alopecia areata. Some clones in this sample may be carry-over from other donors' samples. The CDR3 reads CASATRGTGELFF. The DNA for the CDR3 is TGTGCCAGCGCAACCCGGGGTACCGGGGAGCTGTTTTTT.